Presented here are 27 T cell receptor beta chains from one specimen sequenced in a study of blood T cell repertoires in COVID-19. Assay: immunoSEQ multiplex PCR; the TCRdb copy retains only in-frame clones and omits some. The sample has 400,000 to 500,000 clones; over 75% are singletons. Sequenced: PBMCs or T cells enriched from blood (not recorded which). The receptors originated from a woman in her thirties or forties who had recovered from COVID-19.

The chain has TRBV4-1 and TRBJ2-2; D not certain. The length of the CDR3 is 16 residues. Deletions cut 0 bases from V and 4 bases from J, with 12 bases between. Germline assignment: CDR1 MGHRA and CDR2 YSYEKL. Written as DNA, the CDR3 is TGCGCCAGCAGCCAAGATACTAACGGAGTCACCGGGGAGCTGTTTTTT. This sequence encodes CASSQDTNGVTGELFF.

Only a few counts were recorded for this clone. The V and J genes are TRBV11-2 and TRBJ1-1, with 8 bases fitting TRBD1. With V trimmed by 2 bases and J by 8 bases, 10 bases remained unmatched. Germline CDR1 is SGHAT and CDR2 is FQNNGV. This CDR3 has 15 residues. CDR3 DNA: TGTGCCAGCAGCTTACACCCCAGGGGGCTAGCCGAAGCTTTCTTT. It translates to CASSLHPRGLAEAFF.

V and J are TRBV5-1 and TRBJ1-1; D is possibly TRBD1 (5 bases). Deletions cut 3 bases from V and 1 base from J, with 10 bases between. Germline values: CDR1 SGHRS, CDR2 YFSETQ. This CDR3 has 14 amino acids. DNA for the CDR3: TGCGCCAGCAGCTCCCAGGGATGGAACACTGAAGCTTTCTTT. It specifies CASSSQGWNTEAFF. Together with reference TRBV5-1 and TRBJ1-1, the CDR3 gives the full variable domain: KAGVTQTPRYLIKTRGQQVTLSCSPISGHRSVSWYQQTPGQGLQFLFEYFSETQRNKGNFPGRFSGRQFSNSRSEMNVSTLELGDSALYLCASSSQGWNTEAFFGQGTRLTVV.

This chain joins TRBV30 and TRBJ2-1; 9 nucleotides line up with TRBD1. Trimming cost V 2 bases and J 3 bases; bases outside gene matches: 5. The germline CDR1 and CDR2 sequences are GTSNPN and SVGIG (reference sequence). The CDR3 consists of 15 residues. CDR3 DNA: TGTGCCTGGAGTTCCGGGACAGGGAGCTACAATGAGCAGTTCTTC. This gives the protein CAWSSGTGSYNEQFF. The full variable domain, with the rest looked up from reference TRBV30 and TRBJ2-1, is SQTIHQWPATLVQPVGSPLSLECTVEGTSNPNLYWYRQAAGRGLQLLFYSVGIGQISSEVPQNLSASRPQDRQFILSSKKLLLSDSGFYLCAWSSGTGSYNEQFFGPGTRLTVL.

This clone was detected once. V is TRBV29-1 and J is TRBJ1-2; D might be TRBD1 (5 bases). The CDR3 has 12 residues. Germline lookup yields CDR1 SQVTM and CDR2 ANQGSEA. Trimming shortened V by 7 bases and J by 8 bases, and 17 bases separated the two germline ends. CDR3 nucleotide sequence: TGCAGCGCCGAGCGGGGCTTAAGGGGCTACACCTTC. This translates into CSAERGLRGYTF.

The rearrangement uses TRBV5-5 and TRBJ1-5; possibly TRBD1 for D (5 bases). This CDR3 is built from 15 residues. Trimming shortened V by 3 bases and J by 0 bases, and 10 bases separated the two germline ends. The germline V gene has CDR1 SGHKS and CDR2 YYEKEE (reference sequence). This chain's CDR3 is CASSSGLYSNQPQHF. In DNA, the CDR3 is TGTGCCAGCAGCTCGGGACTTTATAGCAATCAGCCCCAGCATTTT.

Only a few counts were recorded for this clone. This chain links TRBV19 with TRBJ1-2, with TRBD1 identical over 11 bases. V lost 1 base, J lost 4 bases, and 2 bases stayed unmatched. The CDR3 length is 15 residues. Per the germline V gene, CDR1 is LNHDA and CDR2 is SQIVND (reference sequence). Here the CDR3 DNA reads TGTGCCAGTAGTATAGTGGGACAGGGGGTCTATGGCTACACCTTC. Translated, it gives CASSIVGQGVYGYTF.

The CDR3 sequence: CASTYPGTGLYGYTF. CDR3 DNA: TGTGCCAGCACCTATCCCGGCACAGGGCTCTATGGCTACACCTTC. The V gene is TRBV5-4, the J gene TRBJ1-2, with D possibly matching TRBD1 (6 bases). Trimming stripped 6 bases from V and 4 bases from J, with 19 bases between. The germline CDR1 and CDR2 sequences are SGHNT and YYREEE (reference sequence). The CDR3 is 15 residues long.

The chain couples TRBV11-3 to TRBJ2-2, with 8 bases fitting TRBD1. V trimming: 2 bases; J trimming: 4 bases; junction bases outside the gene matches: 6. CDR1 and CDR2 (germline): SGHNT, YENEEA. The CDR3 length is 16 residues. The CDR3, as DNA: TGTGCCAGCAGCTTAATGGGGACAGGACGCACCGGGGAGCTGTTTTTT. It is translated as CASSLMGTGRTGELFF.

The V and J genes are TRBV7-7 and TRBJ1-3; no firm D call. Germline V gene data show CDR1 as SSHAT and CDR2 as FNYEAQ (reference sequence). V was shortened by 1 base and J by 0 bases, with 13 bases between the two germline ends. The CDR3 totals 17 residues. DNA of the CDR3: TGTGCCAGCAGCTTAGAGGCCAGCGTCAGCTCTGGAAACACCATATATTTT. Translating gives CASSLEASVSSGNTIYF.

This clone was recorded once. The chain links TRBV11-2 to TRBJ2-7; 10 bases are shared with TRBD2. After removal of 0 bases from V and 2 bases from J, the junction contained 1 base not matched to a gene. The CDR3 sequence is 15 residues long. From germline, CDR1 is SGHAT and CDR2 FQNNGV. CDR3 residues: CASSLDSGGPYEQYF. In DNA, the CDR3 is TGTGCCAGCAGCTTAGATAGCGGGGGGCCCTACGAGCAGTACTTC.

This clone was recorded a few times. This chain links TRBV7-2 with TRBJ1-3; TRBD1 aligns across 8 bases. V shed 5 bases and J 1 base; nucleotides not matched to a gene: 7. Germline CDR1 and CDR2: SGHTA and FQGNSA. The CDR3 is made up of 16 amino acids. The CDR3 sequence: CASSLRQGSSGNTIYF. CDR3 DNA sequence: TGTGCCAGCAGCCTCAGACAGGGGAGTTCTGGAAACACCATATATTTT.

The chain's CDR3 is CASSPRGGSTYEQYF. In DNA form, the CDR3 reads TGTGCCAGCAGCCCCAGGGGCGGGTCAACCTACGAGCAGTACTTC. The rearrangement links TRBV6-2 or TRBV6-3 to TRBJ2-7, with D tentatively TRBD1 (6 bases). Germline V gene data show CDR1 as MNHEY and CDR2 as SVGEGT. There are 15 residues in the CDR3. V shed 6 bases and J shed 2 bases, with 17 bases lying between them.

This chain joins TRBV4-2 and TRBJ2-6, with 8 bases lining up with TRBD1. In germline, CDR1 is LGHNA, CDR2 YNFKEQ. Trimming took 1 base from V and 2 from J; bases not matched to a gene: 1. The CDR3 spans 16 residues. In DNA form, the CDR3 reads TGTGCCAGCAGCCAAGGACAGGGGCCTGGGGCCAACGTCCTGACTTTC. Its protein is CASSQGQGPGANVLTF.

V usage is TRBV10-3 and J usage is TRBJ1-4; D is undetermined. Per germline, CDR1 ENHRY and CDR2 SYGVKD. The CDR3 loop spans 13 amino acids. The V end lost 4 bases, the J end lost 8 bases, and 11 bases lay between the germline ends. CDR3 residues: CAISVSASEKLFF. The CDR3 DNA sequence: TGTGCCATCAGTGTGTCAGCGTCAGAAAAACTGTTTTTT.

This chain joins TRBV7-8 and TRBJ2-6; 7 bases agree with TRBD2. In germline, CDR1 is SGHVS, CDR2 FQNEAQ. Trimming took 3 bases from V and 0 from J; bases not matched to a gene: 5. This CDR3 is built from 17 residues. The CDR3 bases are TGTGCCAGCAGCTTCCTAGCGGCCTACTCTGGGGCCAACGTCCTGACTTTC. This gives the protein CASSFLAAYSGANVLTF.

The rearrangement uses TRBV30 and TRBJ2-2; 7 bases are shared with TRBD2. Germline CDR1 reads GTSNPN; CDR2 reads SVGIG (reference sequence). The length of the CDR3 is 14 residues. The V gene end was trimmed by 8 bases and the J gene end by 5 bases; junction bases not matched to a gene: 11. CDR3 coding DNA: TGTGCCCCTAACAGCGGGATGGATACCGGGGAGCTGTTTTTT. This gives the protein CAPNSGMDTGELFF.

The sample holds one count of this clone. The chain couples TRBV13 to TRBJ2-7, with 10 positions matching TRBD2. The CDR3 is 15 amino acids. The V gene end was trimmed by 5 bases and the J gene end by 2 bases; junction bases not matched to a gene: 6. Germline-derived CDR1 and CDR2 are PRHDT and FYEKMQ (reference sequence). The CDR3, as DNA: TGTGCCAGCAGCCCCGGACTAGCGGAGGCCTACGAGCAGTACTTC. It yields the protein CASSPGLAEAYEQYF. The full variable domain, in which reference TRBV13 and TRBJ2-7 provide the parts outside the CDR3, is AAGVIQSPRHLIKEKRETATLKCYPIPRHDTVYWYQQGPGQDPQFLISFYEKMQSDKGSIPDRFSAQQFSDYHSELNMSSLELGDSALYFCASSPGLAEAYEQYFGPGTRLTVT.

This rearrangement joins TRBV3-1 (or the pseudogene TRBV3-2) to TRBJ2-7; tentatively, D is TRBD1 (7 bases). V was cut by 2 bases and J by 5 bases, with 16 bases left in between. The V gene's germline CDR1 is LGHDT and CDR2 YNNKEL (reference sequence). The CDR3 has 15 amino acids. For the CDR3, the DNA is TGTGCCAGCAGCCAATCGACTAGGGGGCGCGACGAGCAGTACTTC. This codes for CASSQSTRGRDEQYF.

V usage is TRBV10-3 and J usage is TRBJ1-4; a possible D gene is TRBD1 (5 bases). The CDR3 is 13 residues long. Trimming shortened V by 8 bases and J by 0 bases, and 7 bases separated the two germline ends. From germline, CDR1 is ENHRY and CDR2 SYGVKD. CDR3 amino acids: CAIAGTTNEKLFF. The CDR3 region has the DNA TGTGCCATCGCAGGGACAACTAATGAAAAACTGTTTTTT.

To note about this clone: Other DNA variants within this sample encode the same CDR3. The rearrangement links TRBV9 to TRBJ2-1; tentatively, D is TRBD2 (5 bases). Trimming cost V 0 bases and J 1 base, with 8 bases left between them. Germline assignment: CDR1 SGDLS and CDR2 YYNGEE. This CDR3 is built from 15 residues. CDR3 sequence reads: CASSVGRGSYNEQFF. The CDR3 coding sequence is TGTGCCAGCAGCGTAGGGCGAGGGTCCTACAATGAGCAGTTCTTC.

This chain links TRBV29-1 with TRBJ2-7; D perhaps matches TRBD2 (5 bases). The CDR3 runs to 12 residues. Trimming took off 4 bases at V and 3 bases at J, with 10 bases between the two ends. Germline CDR1 reads SQVTM; CDR2 reads ANQGSEA. CDR3 residues: CSVASAGYEQYF. The DNA for the CDR3 is TGCAGCGTTGCTTCCGCGGGCTACGAGCAGTACTTC.

The chain is built from TRBV7-2 and TRBJ2-7, with D tentatively TRBD2 (5 bases). This CDR3 is 15 amino acids long. Trimming cost V 3 bases and J 4 bases, with 16 bases left between them. Per germline, CDR1 SGHTA and CDR2 FQGNSA. The CDR3 protein is CASSLGSTEGYEQYF. The CDR3 DNA follows: TGTGCCAGCAGCTTGGGTAGTACCGAGGGTTACGAGCAGTACTTC.

The V and J genes are TRBV11-3 and TRBJ2-7; D remains unclear. Germline V gene data show CDR1 as SGHNT and CDR2 as YENEEA. Trimming removed 6 bases from V and 1 base from J, with 10 bases in between. CDR3 size: 13 residues. The CDR3 sequence is CASSMGLSYEQYF. The CDR3 DNA is TGTGCCAGCAGTATGGGCCTATCCTACGAGCAGTACTTC.

This chain uses TRBV27 with TRBJ2-5; tentative D call: TRBD1 (6 bases). V lost 4 bases and J 4 bases, leaving 13 bases between the germline ends. This CDR3 comprises 14 residues. Germline assignment: CDR1 MNHEY and CDR2 SMNVEV (reference sequence). CDR3 DNA: TGTGCCAGCAGTTACAGGGTTCTGGGAGAGACCCAGTACTTC. It specifies CASSYRVLGETQYF.

This rearrangement joins TRBV4-3 to TRBJ1-1; D unresolved. This CDR3 spans 14 amino acids. The germline V gene encodes CDR1 LGHNA and CDR2 YSLEER. The V gene lost 4 bases and the J gene lost 1 base, with 10 bases spanning the gap. CDR3 coding DNA: TGCGCCAGCAGCCCTCTGACTGAGAACACTGAAGCTTTCTTT. Translating it yields CASSPLTENTEAFF.

Turning to this clone: Other DNA sequences from this sample encode an identical CDR3 as well. J is TRBJ2-1 and V is TRBV18; 11 nucleotides match TRBD1. Losses at the gene ends were 3 bases for V and 2 bases for J; bases not matched to a gene: 0. Germline V gene sequence: CDR1 KGHSH, CDR2 LQKENI. CDR3 length: 15 residues. CDR3 bases: TGTGCCAGCTCACCGGGACAGGGGGCCTACAATGAGCAGTTCTTC. Its protein product is CASSPGQGAYNEQFF.